This T cell receptor (beta chain) was captured in a study of T cell repertoires in cytomegalovirus infection. Study information: Matching HLA type and CMV infection were both indicated by public TCR beta signatures.

Study outcomes and limitations: Cumulative public TCR beta family frequency identified CMV carriers with the relevant HLA.

The ends were cut back, 1 base at V and 1 base at J, with 10 bases in the middle. The CDR3 is 15 amino acids. CDR1 SEHNR and CDR2 FQNEAQ come from the germline V gene (reference sequence). Of note for this clonotype: Its antigen is still unknown.

Via MiXCR, TCRdb re-called the reads, giving one row per CDR3 protein. The table shows hundreds of thousands of distinct CDR3 sequences, with about 33% occurring only once. The chain is built from TRBV7-9 and TRBJ1-2, with unresolved D. The sequencing used cultured PBMCs, collected from culture after CMV antigen stimulation. The clonotype originates from a human donor in good health (CMV status not recorded). Some clones in this sample may be carry-over from other donors' samples. The CDR3 DNA sequence: TGTGCCAGCAGCTTAGGCCGCTCAAGTAACTATGGCTACACCTTC. Translation gives CASSLGRSSNYGYTF.